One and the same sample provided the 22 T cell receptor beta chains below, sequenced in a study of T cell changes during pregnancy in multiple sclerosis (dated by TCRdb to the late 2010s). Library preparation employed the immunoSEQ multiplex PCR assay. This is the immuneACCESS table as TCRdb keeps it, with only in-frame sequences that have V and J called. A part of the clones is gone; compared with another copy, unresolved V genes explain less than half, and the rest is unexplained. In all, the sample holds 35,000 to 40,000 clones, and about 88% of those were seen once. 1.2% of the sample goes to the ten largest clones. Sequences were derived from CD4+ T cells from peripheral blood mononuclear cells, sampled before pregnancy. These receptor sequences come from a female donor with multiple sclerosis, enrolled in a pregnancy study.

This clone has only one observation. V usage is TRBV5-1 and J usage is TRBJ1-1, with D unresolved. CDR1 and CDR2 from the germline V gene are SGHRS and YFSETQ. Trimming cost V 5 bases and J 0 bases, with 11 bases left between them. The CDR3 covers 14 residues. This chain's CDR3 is CASRAGFMNTEAFF. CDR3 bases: TGCGCCAGCAGGGCGGGGTTCATGAACACTGAAGCTTTCTTT.

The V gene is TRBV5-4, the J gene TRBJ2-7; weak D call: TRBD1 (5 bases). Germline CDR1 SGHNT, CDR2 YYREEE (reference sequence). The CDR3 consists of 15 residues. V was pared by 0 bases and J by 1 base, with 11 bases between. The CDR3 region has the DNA TGTGCCAGCAGCTTGGGGGGCCGACAGTCCTACGAGCAGTACTTC. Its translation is CASSLGGRQSYEQYF.

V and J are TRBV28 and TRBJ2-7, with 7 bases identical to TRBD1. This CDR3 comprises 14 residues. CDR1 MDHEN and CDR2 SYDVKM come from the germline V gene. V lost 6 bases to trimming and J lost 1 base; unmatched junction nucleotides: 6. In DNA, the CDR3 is TGTGCCAGCAGCACACAGGGGATTTCCTACGAGCAGTACTTC. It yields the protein CASSTQGISYEQYF.

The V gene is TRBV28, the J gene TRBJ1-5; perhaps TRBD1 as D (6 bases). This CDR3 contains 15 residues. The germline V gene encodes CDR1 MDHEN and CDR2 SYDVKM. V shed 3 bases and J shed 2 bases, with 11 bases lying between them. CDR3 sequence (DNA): TGTGCCAGCAGTTTCCTGGACAGCGGCAATCAGCCCCAGCATTTT. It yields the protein CASSFLDSGNQPQHF.

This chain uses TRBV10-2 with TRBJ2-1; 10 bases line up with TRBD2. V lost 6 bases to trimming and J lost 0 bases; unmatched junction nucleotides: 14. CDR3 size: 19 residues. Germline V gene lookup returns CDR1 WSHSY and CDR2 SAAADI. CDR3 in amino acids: CASRRPGLAASNSYNEQFF. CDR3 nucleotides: TGCGCCAGCAGGCGACCCGGACTAGCGGCTAGTAACTCCTACAATGAGCAGTTCTTC.

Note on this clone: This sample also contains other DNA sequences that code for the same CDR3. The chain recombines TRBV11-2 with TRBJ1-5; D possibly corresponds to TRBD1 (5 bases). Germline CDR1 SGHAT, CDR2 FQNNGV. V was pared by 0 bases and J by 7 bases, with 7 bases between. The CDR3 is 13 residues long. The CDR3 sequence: CASSLDRGQPQHF. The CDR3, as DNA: TGTGCCAGCAGCTTAGATCGGGGGCAGCCCCAGCATTTT.

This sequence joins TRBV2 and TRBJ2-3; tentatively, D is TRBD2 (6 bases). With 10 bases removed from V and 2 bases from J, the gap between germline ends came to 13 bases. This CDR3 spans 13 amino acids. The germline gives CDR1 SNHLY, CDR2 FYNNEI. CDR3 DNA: TGTGCCACCGCCGGGAGTTTCACAGATACGCAGTATTTT. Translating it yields CATAGSFTDTQYF.

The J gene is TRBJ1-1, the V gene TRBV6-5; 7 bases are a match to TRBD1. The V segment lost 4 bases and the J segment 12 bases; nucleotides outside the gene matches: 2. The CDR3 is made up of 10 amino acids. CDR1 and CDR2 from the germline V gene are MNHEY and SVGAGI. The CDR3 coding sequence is TGTGCCAGCAGTTCGGGACAGACTTTCTTT. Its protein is CASSSGQTFF.

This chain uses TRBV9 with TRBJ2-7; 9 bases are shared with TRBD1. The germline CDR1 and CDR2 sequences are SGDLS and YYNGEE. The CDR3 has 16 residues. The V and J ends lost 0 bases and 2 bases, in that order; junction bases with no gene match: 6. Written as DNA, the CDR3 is TGTGCCAGCAGCGTAGGAAAGGACAGGGGTCCCTACGAGCAGTACTTC. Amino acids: CASSVGKDRGPYEQYF.

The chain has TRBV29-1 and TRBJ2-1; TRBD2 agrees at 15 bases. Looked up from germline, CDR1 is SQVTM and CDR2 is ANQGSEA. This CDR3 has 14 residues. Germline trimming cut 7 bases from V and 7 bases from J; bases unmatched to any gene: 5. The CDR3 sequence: CSASGLAGGNEQFF. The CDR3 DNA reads TGCAGCGCTTCCGGACTAGCGGGAGGGAATGAGCAGTTCTTC.

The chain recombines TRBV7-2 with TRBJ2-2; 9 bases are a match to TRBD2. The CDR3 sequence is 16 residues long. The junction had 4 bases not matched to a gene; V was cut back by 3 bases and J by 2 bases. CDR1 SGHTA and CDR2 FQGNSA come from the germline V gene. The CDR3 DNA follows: TGTGCCAGCAGCTTCCGACTAGCGGTAAACACCGGGGAGCTGTTTTTT. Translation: CASSFRLAVNTGELFF.

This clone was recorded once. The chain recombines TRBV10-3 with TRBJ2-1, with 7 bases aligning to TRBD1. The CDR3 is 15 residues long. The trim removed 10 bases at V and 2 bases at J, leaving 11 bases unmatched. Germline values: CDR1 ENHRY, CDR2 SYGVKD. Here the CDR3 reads CATYRDSVTYNEQFF. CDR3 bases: TGTGCCACCTACCGGGACAGCGTTACCTACAATGAGCAGTTCTTC.

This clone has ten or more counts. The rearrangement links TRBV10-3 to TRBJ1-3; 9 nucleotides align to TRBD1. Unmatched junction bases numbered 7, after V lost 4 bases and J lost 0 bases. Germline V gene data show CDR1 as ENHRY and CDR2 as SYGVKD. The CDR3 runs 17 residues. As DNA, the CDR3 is TGTGCCATCAGTGTCGGGACAGGGAAAGTCTCTGGAAACACCATATATTTT. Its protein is CAISVGTGKVSGNTIYF.

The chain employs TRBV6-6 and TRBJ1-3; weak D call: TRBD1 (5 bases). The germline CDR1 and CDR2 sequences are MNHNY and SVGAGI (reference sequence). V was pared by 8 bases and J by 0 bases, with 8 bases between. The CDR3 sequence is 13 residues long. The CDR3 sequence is CASGGDSGNTIYF. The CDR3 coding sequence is TGTGCCAGCGGGGGGGACTCTGGAAACACCATATATTTT.

CDR3 loop: CASSPLTGTINTGELFF. In DNA form, the CDR3 reads TGCGCCAGCAGCCCCCTTACCGGGACTATCAACACCGGGGAGCTGTTTTTT. J is TRBJ2-2 and V is TRBV5-1, with 7 bases identical to TRBD2. The V gene end was trimmed by 4 bases and the J gene end by 2 bases; junction bases not matched to a gene: 11. Germline V CDR1 and CDR2: SGHRS, YFSETQ. The CDR3 contains 17 residues. Combining the CDR3 with reference TRBV5-1 and TRBJ2-2 gives the whole variable domain KAGVTQTPRYLIKTRGQQVTLSCSPISGHRSVSWYQQTPGQGLQFLFEYFSETQRNKGNFPGRFSGRQFSNSRSEMNVSTLELGDSALYLCASSPLTGTINTGELFFGEGSRLTVL.

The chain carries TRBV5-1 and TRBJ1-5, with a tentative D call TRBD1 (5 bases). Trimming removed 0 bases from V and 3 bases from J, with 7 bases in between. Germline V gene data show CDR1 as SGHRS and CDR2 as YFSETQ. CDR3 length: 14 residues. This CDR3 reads CASSLEGINQPQHF. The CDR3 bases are TGCGCCAGCAGCTTGGAGGGGATCAATCAGCCCCAGCATTTT.

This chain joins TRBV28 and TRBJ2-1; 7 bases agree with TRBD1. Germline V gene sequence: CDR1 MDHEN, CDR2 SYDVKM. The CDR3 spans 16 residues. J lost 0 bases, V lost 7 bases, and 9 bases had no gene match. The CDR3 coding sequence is TGTGCCAGCATTTCTCGACAGGGCAACTCCTACAATGAGCAGTTCTTC. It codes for CASISRQGNSYNEQFF.

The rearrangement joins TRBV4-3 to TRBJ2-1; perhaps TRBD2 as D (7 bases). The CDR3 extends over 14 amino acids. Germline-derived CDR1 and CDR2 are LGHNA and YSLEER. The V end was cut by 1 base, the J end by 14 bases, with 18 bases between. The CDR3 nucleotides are TGCGCCAGCAGCCAAGTAGGGGGGGGCGGGAGTGAGTTCTTC. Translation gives CASSQVGGGGSEFF.

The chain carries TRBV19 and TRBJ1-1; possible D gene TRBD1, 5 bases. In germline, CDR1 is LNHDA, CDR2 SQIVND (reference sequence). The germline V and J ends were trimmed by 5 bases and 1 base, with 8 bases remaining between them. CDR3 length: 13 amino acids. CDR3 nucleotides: TGTGCCAGTAGTCCGCAGGGGAACACTGAAGCTTTCTTT. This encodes CASSPQGNTEAFF.

The CDR3 region has the DNA TGTGCCAGCAGTGATCAGGGCCCATCTGGAAACACCATATATTTT. Amino acid sequence: CASSDQGPSGNTIYF. The chain carries TRBV2 and TRBJ1-3; D is possibly TRBD1 (5 bases). Germline V gene lookup returns CDR1 SNHLY and CDR2 FYNNEI. This CDR3 has 15 residues. The germline V and J ends were trimmed by 3 bases and 1 base, with 10 bases remaining between them.

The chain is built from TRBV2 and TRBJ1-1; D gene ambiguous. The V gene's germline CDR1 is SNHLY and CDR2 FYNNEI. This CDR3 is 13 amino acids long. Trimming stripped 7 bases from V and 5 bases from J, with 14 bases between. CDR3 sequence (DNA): TGTGCCAGCATTTCCTATCAGGATACTGAAGCTTTCTTT. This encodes CASISYQDTEAFF.

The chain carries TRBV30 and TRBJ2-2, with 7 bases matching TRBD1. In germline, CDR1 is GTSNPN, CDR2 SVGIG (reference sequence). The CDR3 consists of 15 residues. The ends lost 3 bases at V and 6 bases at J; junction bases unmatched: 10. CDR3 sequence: CAWSAGGKGAGELFF. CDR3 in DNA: TGTGCCTGGAGCGCAGGGGGAAAGGGGGCCGGGGAGCTGTTTTTT.